These 30 T cell receptor beta chains came from one sample sequenced in a study of T cells in Graves' hyperthyroidism and ophthalmopathy. Researchers amplified the TCR beta CDR3 regions from RNA transcripts. A set of HTBI primers served as the primers for a first-round RT-PCR of the TCR CDR3. TCRdb fed the multiplex PCR reads into MiXCR, producing one record per CDR3 protein. The profile covers approximately 100,000 distinct CDR3 sequences, with over 45% appearing a single time and approximately 27% taken by the ten largest. The sequenced sample was blood. The receptors were sampled from a man aged 35 to 55 with Graves' hyperthyroidism.

This clonotype showed up many times. The chain combines TRBV19 with TRBJ2-3; weak D call: TRBD1 (6 bases). Between the trimmed V and J ends, which lost 5 bases and 2 bases, there was a span of 14 bases. The germline V gene encodes CDR1 LNHDA and CDR2 SQIVND (reference sequence). The CDR3 runs to 15 residues. The CDR3 sequence is CASSATQGSTDTQYF. CDR3 DNA: TGTGCCAGTAGTGCAACACAGGGATCCACAGATACGCAGTATTTT.

This chain uses TRBV24-1 with TRBJ2-5; 8 nucleotides match TRBD1. The CDR3 has 14 amino acids. Germline V CDR1 and CDR2: KGHDR, SFDVKD. V shed 5 bases and J 5 bases; nucleotides not matched to a gene: 6. The CDR3 protein is CATSGQGARETQYF. CDR3 nucleotides: TGTGCCACCAGTGGGCAGGGGGCGCGGGAGACCCAGTACTTC.

The table lists this clonotype with many counts. V gene TRBV5-4 combines with J gene TRBJ2-5; D may be TRBD2 (6 bases). The CDR3 contains 14 residues. Per the germline V gene, CDR1 is SGHNT and CDR2 is YYREEE (reference sequence). Trimming cost V 2 bases and J 3 bases, with 11 bases left between them. Here the CDR3 DNA reads TGTGCCAGCAGCTTTGGGGGGATTGAAGAGACCCAGTACTTC. It encodes CASSFGGIEETQYF.

This clonotype showed up many times. The V call is TRBV13, the J call TRBJ2-7; 13 bases line up with TRBD2. J gave up 0 bases and V 6 bases, and 2 bases lay outside the gene matches. The CDR3 sequence is 15 residues long. Germline CDR1 PRHDT, CDR2 FYEKMQ (reference sequence). The CDR3 DNA reads TGTGCCAGCAGACGGACTAGCGGGAGCTCCTACGAGCAGTACTTC. It is translated as CASRRTSGSSYEQYF.

This chain uses TRBV7-2 with TRBJ1-2, with D possibly matching TRBD1 (6 bases). Trimming took off 1 base at V and 5 bases at J, with 11 bases between the two ends. This CDR3 is built from 14 residues. CDR1 is SGHTA and CDR2 is FQGNSA in the germline V gene. The chain's CDR3 is CASSLEQGLYGYTF. CDR3 nucleotide sequence: TGTGCCAGCAGCTTAGAACAGGGACTATATGGCTACACCTTC.

The V and J genes are TRBV5-1 and TRBJ2-1, with 11 bases lining up with TRBD2. The DNA end lines up better with TRBJ2-7; the J call may be wrong. The CDR3 is 16 residues long. CDR1 SGHRS and CDR2 YFSETQ come from the germline V gene. The CDR3 reads CASSSTGTSGYNEQYF. The CDR3 DNA is TGCGCCAGCAGCTCCACCGGGACTAGCGGCTACAATGAGCAGTACTTC.

On this clonotype itself: This may arise from a read error, as a much more abundant clone is one base away. The chain carries TRBV11-3 and TRBJ2-1, with D perhaps matching TRBD2 (6 bases). The CDR3 length is 15 residues. With 5 bases removed from V and 1 base from J, the gap between germline ends came to 12 bases. Germline CDR1 is SGHNT and CDR2 is YENEEA. The DNA for the CDR3 is TGTGCCAGCAGCCGAGACGGGGGATCCTACAATGAGCAGTTCTTC. Amino acid sequence: CASSRDGGSYNEQFF.

This clonotype was counted at least ten times. V is TRBV6-1 and J is TRBJ2-7, with D tentatively TRBD1 or TRBD2 (5 bases each). Per the germline V gene, CDR1 is MNHNS and CDR2 is SASEGT. Trimming left V 0 bases short and J 5 bases short, with 8 bases between. CDR3 length: 13 amino acids. The CDR3 sequence is CASSEAWGNEQYF. The CDR3 DNA reads as TGTGCCAGCAGTGAAGCGTGGGGGAACGAGCAGTACTTC.

This clonotype was seen ten or more times. The rearrangement links TRBV6-5 to TRBJ2-7, with D perhaps assigned TRBD1 or TRBD2 (6 bases each). The germline CDR1 and CDR2 sequences are MNHEY and SVGAGI. CDR3 length: 12 amino acids. Trimming shortened V by 6 bases and J by 4 bases, and 10 bases separated the two germline ends. CDR3 sequence (DNA): TGTGCCAGCAGCGAAGGGGGGTACGAGCAGTACTTC. Translating it yields CASSEGGYEQYF.

V usage is TRBV19 and J usage is TRBJ1-5; TRBD1 matches at 10 bases. The germline CDR1 and CDR2 sequences are LNHDA and SQIVND (reference sequence). V lost 11 bases, J lost 5 bases, and 9 bases stayed unmatched. This CDR3 has 14 residues. The CDR3 loop reads CAWTNGQGDQPQHF. Written as DNA, the CDR3 is TGTGCCTGGACTAACGGACAGGGGGATCAGCCCCAGCATTTT.

Ten or more counts support this clonotype. DNA of the CDR3: TGTGCCAGCAGCTTAGGGGGGGTCAATCAGCCCCAGCATTTT. It is translated as CASSLGGVNQPQHF. The V gene is TRBV7-9, the J gene TRBJ1-5; TRBD1 might be the D (5 bases). Per the germline V gene, CDR1 is SEHNR and CDR2 is FQNEAQ (reference sequence). The CDR3 loop spans 14 amino acids. Trimming left V 1 base short and J 3 bases short, with 7 bases between.

With regard to this clonotype: A junction end diverges from the germline sequence, so it may reflect a read error. The chain combines TRBV7-9 with TRBJ2-1, with TRBD2 identical over 9 bases. Germline V gives CDR1 SEHNR, CDR2 FQNEAQ (reference sequence). There are 13 residues in the CDR3. The CDR3 nucleotides read TGTGCCAGCAATCTAGCGGGATCCAATGAACAGTTCTTC. Translated: CASNLAGSNEQFF.

This chain uses TRBV20-1 with TRBJ2-7; the match to TRBD2 covers 12 bases. CDR3 length: 13 residues. The germline CDR1 and CDR2 sequences are DFQATT and SNEGSKA (reference sequence). After removal of 3 bases from V and 4 bases from J, the junction contained 1 base not matched to a gene. The CDR3 DNA is TGCAGTGCTAGGGGGACTAGCGGGTACGAGCAGTACTTC. Its protein product is CSARGTSGYEQYF.

This clonotype has ten or more counts. The chain recombines TRBV7-2 with TRBJ2-3, with D perhaps given as TRBD1 or TRBD2 (5 bases each). The V gene lost 4 bases and the J gene lost 2 bases, with 13 bases spanning the gap. Germline V gives CDR1 SGHTA, CDR2 FQGNSA. This CDR3 region has 15 residues. The DNA for the CDR3 is TGTGCCAGCAGCTCCCACGGGACCCCCACAGATACGCAGTATTTT. It is translated as CASSSHGTPTDTQYF.

This clonotype occurred once. The chain links TRBV7-2 to TRBJ2-6, with 8 nucleotides matching TRBD2. J lost 4 bases, V lost 5 bases, and 10 bases had no gene match. Germline V gene data show CDR1 as SGHTA and CDR2 as FQGNSA. The CDR3 sequence is 17 residues long. CDR3 loop: CASSLRGGAAGANVLTF. The CDR3 coding sequence is TGTGCCAGCAGCCTTCGGGGGGGGGCGGCGGGGGCCAACGTCCTGACTTTC.

V usage is TRBV19 and J usage is TRBJ1-2; D perhaps matches TRBD1 (5 bases). CDR1 and CDR2 from the germline V gene are LNHDA and SQIVND (reference sequence). V lost 5 bases, J lost 6 bases, and 16 bases lay in between. The CDR3 consists of 14 residues. CDR3 sequence (DNA): TGTGCCAGTAGTCCGCAGGGAATGAGGAATGGCTACACCTTC. This codes for CASSPQGMRNGYTF.

This clonotype was seen ten or more times. The chain couples TRBV20-1 to TRBJ2-1; 8 bases map to TRBD1. Per the germline V gene, CDR1 is DFQATT and CDR2 is SNEGSKA (reference sequence). The CDR3 has 15 amino acids. After removal of 3 bases from V and 6 bases from J, the junction contained 10 bases not matched to a gene. The CDR3, as DNA: TGCAGTGCTAGGCGAGGAACAGGGGGTATCAATGAGCAGTTCTTC. Its protein product is CSARRGTGGINEQFF.

On this clonotype itself: A much larger clone differs by one base, so this may be a read error. Because the CDR3 is missing its conserved closing phenylalanine or tryptophan, this is likely a read error. This rearrangement joins TRBV6-1 to TRBJ1-2; D uncertain. Germline CDR1 and CDR2: MNHNS and SASEGT. Trimming stripped 4 bases from V and 6 bases from J, with 12 bases between. CDR3 size: 13 residues. CDR3 amino acids: CASSGWDYHGYTL. CDR3 DNA sequence: TGTGCCAGCAGTGGGTGGGATTATCATGGCTACACCCTC.

This clonotype showed up many times. The chain has TRBV9 and TRBJ2-3, with TRBD2 identical over 12 bases. The trim removed 3 bases at V and 2 bases at J, leaving 4 bases unmatched. In germline, CDR1 is SGDLS, CDR2 YYNGEE. This CDR3 contains 16 residues. CDR3 sequence: CASSGLAGVFTDTQYF. The CDR3 region has the DNA TGTGCCAGCAGCGGACTAGCGGGGGTCTTCACAGATACGCAGTATTTT.

Regarding this clonotype: A much larger clone lies one base from this, so it may be a read error. Written as DNA, the CDR3 is TGTGCCACCAGGGCACCTGGGTCCTACGAGCAGTACTTC. This sequence encodes CATRAPGSYEQYF. J is TRBJ2-7 and V is TRBV24-1, with D unresolved. Between the trimmed V and J ends, which lost 7 bases and 1 base, there was a span of 10 bases. CDR3 size: 13 residues. Germline V gene sequence: CDR1 KGHDR, CDR2 SFDVKD.

This clonotype was seen more than once but under ten times. V is TRBV15 and J is TRBJ1-2; 7 positions agree with TRBD1. Germline trimming cut 0 bases from V and 6 bases from J; bases unmatched to any gene: 4. The CDR3 has 14 residues. Germline-derived CDR1 and CDR2 are LNHNV and YYDKDF (reference sequence). The CDR3 spells CATSRDRTGHGYTF. In DNA, the CDR3 is TGTGCCACCAGCAGAGATCGGACAGGACATGGCTACACCTTC.

The chain uses TRBV12-3 or TRBV12-4 and TRBJ1-2; 7 bases map to TRBD1. V lost 5 bases to trimming and J lost 8 bases; unmatched junction nucleotides: 20. This CDR3 has 17 amino acids. CDR3 in amino acids: CASSPLRTGGFSEGYTF. The CDR3 DNA is TGTGCCAGCAGTCCCCTGAGGACAGGCGGTTTTTCGGAGGGCTACACCTTC.

This clonotype was seen repeatedly, ten times or more. DNA for the CDR3: TGTGCCAGCAGCTCCTATTTGGACAGGGGAGAGTGGACTTCTGAAGCTTTCTTT. Its protein product is CASSSYLDRGEWTSEAFF. The J gene is TRBJ1-1, the V gene TRBV7-3; 9 positions agree with TRBD1. CDR1 and CDR2 from the germline V gene are SGHTA and FQGTGA. Trimming removed 4 bases from V and 6 bases from J; junction bases left unmatched: 18. This CDR3 is 18 amino acids long.

The J gene is TRBJ1-3, the V gene TRBV7-3; D is perhaps TRBD1 (5 bases). The CDR3 is 13 amino acids. V was pared by 1 base and J by 7 bases, with 8 bases between. The germline gives CDR1 SGHTA, CDR2 FQGTGA. This chain's CDR3 is CASSLMGGNTIYF. The CDR3 DNA follows: TGTGCCAGCAGCTTAATGGGGGGGAACACCATATATTTT.

At least ten counts were recorded for this clonotype. The chain carries TRBV20-1 and TRBJ2-7; the match to TRBD2 covers 10 bases. The germline V gene encodes CDR1 DFQATT and CDR2 SNEGSKA (reference sequence). The junction had 11 bases not matched to a gene; V was cut back by 4 bases and J by 5 bases. There are 15 residues in the CDR3. The CDR3 here is CSATSLAGGTDEQYF. CDR3 in DNA: TGCAGTGCTACCTCCTTAGCGGGGGGAACTGACGAGCAGTACTTC.

In its sample, this clonotype was seen many times. This CDR3 is CASSSTAFNSPLHF. The CDR3 region has the DNA TGTGCCAGCAGTTCTACAGCTTTCAATTCACCCCTCCACTTT. The chain is built from TRBV12-3 or TRBV12-4 and TRBJ1-6; D is undetermined. V was pared by 4 bases and J by 7 bases, with 11 bases between. The CDR3 runs to 14 residues.

The chain employs TRBV3-1 and TRBJ2-1; 8 nucleotides match TRBD2. From germline, CDR1 is LGHDT and CDR2 YNNKEL (reference sequence). The CDR3 spans 15 residues. V was pared by 1 base and J by 10 bases, with 9 bases of the junction left unmatched. The CDR3: CASSQVGGADGEQFF. The CDR3 DNA is TGTGCCAGCAGCCAAGTCGGGGGGGCGGACGGCGAGCAGTTCTTC.

This clonotype came up many times. The chain recombines TRBV19 with TRBJ1-5; D unclear. The CDR3 sequence is 15 residues long. Germline values: CDR1 LNHDA, CDR2 SQIVND (reference sequence). Trimming removed 3 bases at V and 1 base at J, with 10 bases between. CDR3: CASSIGEASNQPQHF. In DNA, the CDR3 is TGTGCCAGTAGTATCGGGGAGGCCAGCAATCAGCCCCAGCATTTT. Full variable domain (rest looked up from reference TRBV19 and TRBJ1-5): DGGITQSPKYLFRKEGQNVTLSCEQNLNHDAMYWYRQDPGQGLRLIYYSQIVNDFQKGDIAEGYSVSREKKESFPLTVTSAQKNPTAFYLCASSIGEASNQPQHFGDGTRLSIL.

To note about this clonotype: The junction and the germline gene differ at one end; a read error may be behind it. The chain combines TRBV7-2 with TRBJ1-6; no firm D call. The CDR3 consists of 11 residues. The germline V gene has CDR1 SGHTA and CDR2 FQGNSA. CDR3 region: CASGQAGSLHF. The CDR3 coding sequence is TGCGCCAGCGGCCAAGCGGGTTCCCTCCACTTT.

The genes are TRBV10-2 and TRBJ2-1; D assignment may be TRBD1 or TRBD2 (5 bases each). This CDR3 comprises 13 residues. V was pared by 7 bases and J by 10 bases, with 17 bases between. The germline CDR1 and CDR2 sequences are WSHSY and SAAADI. The CDR3 region is CASTGPWDEEQFF. The CDR3 nucleotides are TGCGCCAGCACGGGGCCCTGGGACGAGGAGCAGTTCTTC.